These T cell receptor beta chains were read from a single sample in a study of T cell responses to AZD1222 COVID-19 vaccine. The assay was immunoSEQ multiplex PCR, and TCRdb's table has in-frame clones only and misses some. The sample shows fewer than 120,000 clones, roughly 90% of them seen only once. Sample: peripheral blood, taken 28 days after the second AZD1222 dose. The source is an adult who received the AZD1222 COVID-19 vaccine. Each CDR3 is given with its conserved first and last residue. D genes are given only for firm matches. The listing skips clone size in some rows; elsewhere it reads once, few, many or a size class.

j_call: TRBJ2-3; clone_size: .; v_call: TRBV7-8; d_call: .; cdr3_aa: CASSLQGSPYGTQYF; cdr3_nt: TGTGCCAGCAGCTTACAAGGGTCCCCCTACGGTACGCAGTATTTT
j_call: TRBJ2-5; clone_size: .; v_call: TRBV28; d_call: .; cdr3_aa: CASTQRPQETQYF; cdr3_nt: TGTGCCAGCACTCAAAGGCCCCAAGAGACCCAGTACTTC
j_call: TRBJ2-2; clone_size: .; v_call: TRBV25-1; d_call: TRBD1; cdr3_aa: CASSDWGQGNTGELFF; cdr3_nt: TGTGCCAGCAGTGACTGGGGACAGGGTAACACCGGGGAGCTGTTTTTT
j_call: TRBJ1-4; clone_size: .; v_call: TRBV19; d_call: .; cdr3_aa: CASSITGLGEKLFF; cdr3_nt: TGTGCCAGTAGTATTACAGGGTTAGGGGAAAAACTGTTTTTT
j_call: TRBJ1-6; clone_size: .; v_call: TRBV7-6; d_call: .; cdr3_aa: CASSWTENSPLHF; cdr3_nt: TGTGCCAGCAGCTGGACGGAAAATTCACCCCTCCACTTT
j_call: TRBJ1-4; clone_size: .; v_call: TRBV5-1; d_call: TRBD1; cdr3_aa: CASSEQGATNEKLFF; cdr3_nt: TGCGCCAGCAGCGAACAGGGGGCTACAAATGAAAAACTGTTTTTT
j_call: TRBJ1-6; clone_size: once; v_call: TRBV19; d_call: .; cdr3_aa: CASSIRPVQHSPLHF; cdr3_nt: TGTGCCAGTAGTATAAGGCCAGTTCAGCATTCACCCCTCCACTTT
j_call: TRBJ1-2; clone_size: .; v_call: TRBV6-6; d_call: .; cdr3_aa: CASSYVEGGYTF; cdr3_nt: TGTGCCAGCAGTTACGTGGAGGGCGGCTACACCTTC
j_call: TRBJ2-2; clone_size: .; v_call: TRBV3-1/TRBV3-2; d_call: TRBD2; cdr3_aa: CASSQTSWLAGGNTGELFF; cdr3_nt: TGTGCCAGCAGCCAAACGTCGTGGCTAGCGGGAGGAAACACCGGGGAGCTGTTTTTT
j_call: TRBJ1-6; clone_size: few; v_call: TRBV19; d_call: .; cdr3_aa: CASTRTPPLHF; cdr3_nt: TGTGCCAGTACCAGGACCCCACCCCTCCACTTT
j_call: TRBJ1-4; clone_size: .; v_call: TRBV3-1/TRBV3-2; d_call: .; cdr3_aa: CASSQEGTHKLFF; cdr3_nt: TGTGCCAGCAGCCAAGAAGGGACGCATAAACTGTTTTTT
j_call: TRBJ2-7; clone_size: .; v_call: TRBV6-5; d_call: .; cdr3_aa: CASRSGSTYEQYF; cdr3_nt: TGTGCCAGCAGGAGCGGCTCTACCTACGAGCAGTACTTC
j_call: TRBJ2-3; clone_size: .; v_call: TRBV7-9; d_call: TRBD2; cdr3_aa: CASSLYGGGPDTQYF; cdr3_nt: TGTGCCAGCAGCTTATATGGCGGGGGGCCGGATACGCAGTATTTT
j_call: TRBJ2-5; clone_size: .; v_call: TRBV5-1; d_call: .; cdr3_aa: CASSLAGEAETQYF; cdr3_nt: TGCGCCAGCAGCTTGGCGGGGGAGGCGGAGACCCAGTACTTC
j_call: TRBJ1-1; clone_size: .; v_call: TRBV9; d_call: TRBD1; cdr3_aa: CASSVGGNRGNTEAFF; cdr3_nt: TGTGCCAGCAGCGTAGGAGGAAACAGGGGGAACACTGAAGCTTTCTTT
j_call: TRBJ2-4; clone_size: .; v_call: TRBV3-1/TRBV3-2; d_call: .; cdr3_aa: CASSPGEVNRDIQYF; cdr3_nt: TGTGCCAGCAGCCCCGGGGAGGTAAACAGGGACATTCAGTACTTC
j_call: TRBJ2-7; clone_size: .; v_call: TRBV29-1; d_call: .; cdr3_aa: CSVEVRGAGFRNEQYF; cdr3_nt: TGCAGCGTTGAAGTAAGGGGAGCAGGGTTCCGTAACGAGCAGTACTTC
j_call: TRBJ1-6; clone_size: once; v_call: TRBV5-1; d_call: .; cdr3_aa: CASSLTTGDSSSPLHF; cdr3_nt: TGCGCCAGCAGCCTCACGACCGGGGACTCCTCGTCACCCCTCCACTTT
j_call: TRBJ1-2; clone_size: .; v_call: TRBV28; d_call: TRBD1; cdr3_aa: CASSQGALNYGYTF; cdr3_nt: TGTGCCAGCAGCCAGGGGGCCCTTAACTATGGCTACACCTTC
j_call: TRBJ1-6; clone_size: .; v_call: TRBV7-2; d_call: .; cdr3_aa: CASGTELSYNSPLHF; cdr3_nt: TGTGCCAGTGGGACGGAGCTCTCCTATAATTCACCCCTCCACTTT
j_call: TRBJ1-1; clone_size: once; v_call: TRBV7-9; d_call: TRBD1; cdr3_aa: CASSRGWEQGATEAFF; cdr3_nt: TGTGCCAGCAGCCGTGGTTGGGAACAGGGGGCGACTGAAGCTTTCTTT
j_call: TRBJ2-3; clone_size: .; v_call: TRBV9; d_call: .; cdr3_aa: CASSALSSATLDTQYF; cdr3_nt: TGTGCCAGCAGCGCCCTCTCTAGCGCCACTCTAGATACGCAGTATTTT
j_call: TRBJ2-3; clone_size: .; v_call: TRBV5-6; d_call: TRBD2; cdr3_aa: CASSLVVSSGGTDTQYF; cdr3_nt: TGTGCCAGCAGCTTGGTTGTCTCTAGCGGGGGCACAGATACGCAGTATTTT
j_call: TRBJ2-3; clone_size: .; v_call: TRBV5-1; d_call: .; cdr3_aa: CASSRSATDTQYF; cdr3_nt: TGCGCCAGCAGCAGATCTGCCACAGATACGCAGTATTTT
j_call: TRBJ1-5; clone_size: .; v_call: TRBV27; d_call: .; cdr3_aa: CASSLSRGGNQPQHF; cdr3_nt: TGTGCCAGCAGTTTATCCAGGGGCGGCAATCAGCCCCAGCATTTT
j_call: TRBJ2-2; clone_size: .; v_call: TRBV3-1/TRBV3-2; d_call: .; cdr3_aa: CASSQDRNTGELFF; cdr3_nt: TGTGCCAGCAGCCAAGACAGAAACACCGGGGAGCTGTTTTTT
j_call: TRBJ2-4; clone_size: .; v_call: TRBV27; d_call: .; cdr3_aa: CASSGAKNIQYF; cdr3_nt: TGTGCCAGCTCCGGAGCCAAAAACATTCAGTACTTC
j_call: TRBJ1-2; clone_size: .; v_call: TRBV6-5; d_call: .; cdr3_aa: CASSSSGYEGYGYTF; cdr3_nt: TGTGCCAGCAGTAGCTCAGGGTACGAAGGCTATGGCTACACCTTC
j_call: TRBJ1-2; clone_size: .; v_call: TRBV5-1; d_call: .; cdr3_aa: CASSLMGDDYGYTF; cdr3_nt: TGCGCCAGCAGCTTGATGGGGGATGACTATGGCTACACCTTC
j_call: TRBJ1-5; clone_size: .; v_call: TRBV19; d_call: .; cdr3_aa: CASISRGGGFQPQHF; cdr3_nt: TGTGCCAGTATCTCGAGGGGGGGTGGTTTTCAGCCCCAGCATTTT
j_call: TRBJ2-2; clone_size: .; v_call: TRBV19; d_call: .; cdr3_aa: CASSIVSAGELFF; cdr3_nt: TGTGCCAGTAGTATAGTCTCGGCCGGGGAGCTGTTTTTT
j_call: TRBJ1-1; clone_size: .; v_call: TRBV7-2; d_call: .; cdr3_aa: CASSWGPGRDTEAFF; cdr3_nt: TGTGCCAGCAGCTGGGGGCCAGGGAGGGACACTGAAGCTTTCTTT
j_call: TRBJ1-2; clone_size: .; v_call: TRBV19; d_call: TRBD1; cdr3_aa: CASSILLGQTNYGYTF; cdr3_nt: TGTGCCAGTAGTATCCTCTTGGGACAGACTAACTATGGCTACACCTTC
j_call: TRBJ1-2; clone_size: .; v_call: TRBV28; d_call: TRBD1; cdr3_aa: CASRSGQGYGYTF; cdr3_nt: TGTGCCAGCAGGTCGGGACAGGGCTATGGCTACACCTTC
j_call: TRBJ2-2; clone_size: .; v_call: TRBV27; d_call: .; cdr3_aa: CASKNRVYAGELFF; cdr3_nt: TGTGCCAGCAAGAACAGGGTGTACGCCGGGGAGCTGTTTTTT
j_call: TRBJ2-1; clone_size: .; v_call: TRBV4-1; d_call: .; cdr3_aa: CASSQGTYNEQFF; cdr3_nt: TGCGCCAGCAGCCAAGGAACGTACAATGAGCAGTTCTTC
j_call: TRBJ1-2; clone_size: .; v_call: TRBV14; d_call: .; cdr3_aa: CASSPFPGDYGYTF; cdr3_nt: TGTGCCAGCAGCCCCTTTCCGGGAGACTATGGCTACACCTTC
j_call: TRBJ1-4; clone_size: .; v_call: TRBV4-1; d_call: TRBD1; cdr3_aa: CASSPPSGQGSGEKLFF; cdr3_nt: TGCGCCAGCAGCCCGCCCTCCGGACAGGGCTCAGGTGAAAAACTGTTTTTT
j_call: TRBJ2-3; clone_size: once; v_call: TRBV5-1; d_call: .; cdr3_aa: CASSLGSTDTQYF; cdr3_nt: TGCGCCAGCAGCCTTGGGAGCACAGATACGCAGTATTTT
j_call: TRBJ2-1; clone_size: once; v_call: TRBV5-1; d_call: TRBD1; cdr3_aa: CASSLDRGQGEQFF; cdr3_nt: TGCGCCAGCAGCTTGGACAGGGGGCAGGGTGAGCAGTTCTTC
j_call: TRBJ2-5; clone_size: .; v_call: TRBV7-8; d_call: TRBD2; cdr3_aa: CASTLGGGETQYF; cdr3_nt: TGTGCCAGCACCCTGGGGGGGGGTGAGACCCAGTACTTC
j_call: TRBJ2-7; clone_size: once; v_call: TRBV9; d_call: .; cdr3_aa: CASSVAPGGSYEQYF; cdr3_nt: TGTGCCAGCAGCGTAGCGCCGGGCGGTTCCTACGAGCAGTACTTC
j_call: TRBJ1-2; clone_size: .; v_call: TRBV18; d_call: TRBD1; cdr3_aa: CASRSRQGTDYGYTF; cdr3_nt: TGTGCCAGCCGTTCACGACAGGGCACGGACTATGGCTACACCTTC
j_call: TRBJ1-2; clone_size: .; v_call: TRBV28; d_call: .; cdr3_aa: CASSLSSNYGYTF; cdr3_nt: TGTGCCAGCAGTTTATCGTCAAACTATGGCTACACCTTC
j_call: TRBJ2-3; clone_size: .; v_call: TRBV5-1; d_call: TRBD1; cdr3_aa: CASSLVGQGSTDTQYF; cdr3_nt: TGCGCCAGCAGCTTGGTGGGACAGGGGAGCACAGATACGCAGTATTTT
j_call: TRBJ1-1; clone_size: .; v_call: TRBV5-1; d_call: .; cdr3_aa: CASSFLPGGHEAFF; cdr3_nt: TGCGCCAGCAGCTTCCTACCGGGAGGGCATGAAGCTTTCTTT
j_call: TRBJ1-1; clone_size: .; v_call: TRBV29-1; d_call: .; cdr3_aa: CSVVNTEAFF; cdr3_nt: TGCAGCGTCGTGAACACTGAAGCTTTCTTT
j_call: TRBJ2-3; clone_size: .; v_call: TRBV5-5; d_call: TRBD2; cdr3_aa: CASSRTSTSGRDTDTQYF; cdr3_nt: TGTGCCAGCAGCCGAACCTCGACTAGCGGGAGGGACACAGATACGCAGTATTTT
j_call: TRBJ1-2; clone_size: .; v_call: TRBV27; d_call: .; cdr3_aa: CASSLTVRGSGYTF; cdr3_nt: TGTGCCAGCAGTTTGACAGTCAGGGGCTCTGGCTACACCTTC
j_call: TRBJ2-1; clone_size: .; v_call: TRBV9; d_call: .; cdr3_aa: CASSLQVGVTNEQFF; cdr3_nt: TGTGCCAGCAGCCTACAGGTAGGGGTGACCAATGAGCAGTTCTTC
j_call: TRBJ1-2; clone_size: .; v_call: TRBV5-1; d_call: .; cdr3_aa: CASSPGNEGGGYTF; cdr3_nt: TGCGCCAGCAGCCCAGGAAACGAGGGGGGCGGCTACACCTTC
j_call: TRBJ2-5; clone_size: .; v_call: TRBV10-3; d_call: TRBD2; cdr3_aa: CAISPTSGVGETQYF; cdr3_nt: TGTGCCATCAGTCCGACTAGCGGGGTTGGCGAGACCCAGTACTTC
j_call: TRBJ1-5; clone_size: .; v_call: TRBV5-5; d_call: .; cdr3_aa: CASSLAGSNQPQHF; cdr3_nt: TGTGCCAGCAGCTTGGCAGGCAGCAATCAGCCCCAGCATTTT
j_call: TRBJ2-6; clone_size: .; v_call: TRBV7-9; d_call: .; cdr3_aa: CASSLRSSGANVLTF; cdr3_nt: TGTGCCAGCAGCTTACGGAGCTCTGGGGCCAACGTCCTGACTTTC
j_call: TRBJ2-1; clone_size: .; v_call: TRBV24-1; d_call: TRBD2; cdr3_aa: CATSGGSSLNEQFF; cdr3_nt: TGTGCCACCAGTGGCGGGAGTTCTCTCAATGAGCAGTTCTTC
j_call: TRBJ1-2; clone_size: .; v_call: TRBV2; d_call: .; cdr3_aa: CASSERVLRYGYTF; cdr3_nt: TGTGCCAGCAGTGAACGGGTCCTTCGCTATGGCTACACCTTC
j_call: TRBJ1-4; clone_size: .; v_call: TRBV20-1; d_call: .; cdr3_aa: CSASGLRRNEKLFF; cdr3_nt: TGCAGTGCTAGTGGCCTTCGGCGCAACGAAAAACTGTTTTTT
j_call: TRBJ1-3; clone_size: .; v_call: TRBV10-3; d_call: TRBD1; cdr3_aa: CAIRGSGQAFTDSGNTIYF; cdr3_nt: TGTGCCATCAGAGGGTCGGGACAGGCCTTTACAGACTCTGGAAACACCATATATTTT
j_call: TRBJ2-7; clone_size: .; v_call: TRBV6-5; d_call: TRBD2; cdr3_aa: CASSYLAGGIEQYF; cdr3_nt: TGTGCCAGCAGTTATCTAGCGGGAGGAATAGAGCAGTACTTC
j_call: TRBJ1-1; clone_size: .; v_call: TRBV7-9; d_call: .; cdr3_aa: CASSLQDMNTEAFF; cdr3_nt: TGTGCCAGCAGTTTACAGGACATGAACACTGAAGCTTTCTTT